The 26 T cell receptor beta chains reported below all come from one sample, sequenced in a study of T-cell memory formation after mild COVID-19. MiXCR, run by TCRdb on the 5' RACE reads, gives a single entry per CDR3 protein. The table has 85,000 to 130,000 distinct CDR3 sequences, about 18% seen once. What was sequenced was PBMCs or a T cell subset sorted from them (not recorded which). The receptor source for this set is an adult woman who had mild COVID-19 (a few samples of this study predate the infection). Cell type and time point are not known.

This clonotype came up a few times. In nucleotides, the CDR3 is TGTGCCAGCAGCGTAGGGGTGGTGGGGCAGGGGGCGGAGACCCAGTACTTC. This encodes CASSVGVVGQGAETQYF. V usage is TRBV9 and J usage is TRBJ2-5, with 8 nucleotides matching TRBD1. V gave up 0 bases and J gave up 5 bases; unmatched junction bases: 12. The CDR3 runs 17 residues. Germline V gives CDR1 SGDLS, CDR2 YYNGEE.

V usage is TRBV30 and J usage is TRBJ1-1; TRBD1 aligns across 8 bases. V gave up 8 bases and J gave up 4 bases; unmatched junction bases: 6. The CDR3 contains 12 residues. The germline CDR1 and CDR2 sequences are GTSNPN and SVGIG (reference sequence). CDR3 sequence: CASDRGVTEAFF. The DNA for the CDR3 is TGTGCCAGCGACAGGGGAGTCACTGAAGCTTTCTTT.

The rearrangement links TRBV7-9 to TRBJ2-1; the D is unclear. V lost 1 base to trimming and J lost 10 bases, with 8 bases between them. Germline V gene data show CDR1 as SEHNR and CDR2 as FQNEAQ (reference sequence). This CDR3 is built from 12 residues. As DNA, the CDR3 is TGTGCCAGCAGCTTAGATTTAAAGGAGCAGTTCTTC. Residues: CASSLDLKEQFF.

This clonotype was observed a handful of times. The chain is built from TRBV4-3 and TRBJ1-1; possibly TRBD1 for D (5 bases). V lost 1 base and J lost 4, with 10 bases in between. The CDR3 covers 14 residues. In germline, CDR1 is LGHNA, CDR2 YSLEER. CDR3 region: CASSQGTRATEAFF. The CDR3 coding sequence is TGCGCCAGCAGCCAAGGGACACGGGCCACTGAAGCTTTCTTT.

The J gene is TRBJ2-7, the V gene TRBV12-3 or TRBV12-4; D is undetermined. This CDR3 region has 13 residues. With 6 bases removed from V and 1 base from J, the gap between germline ends came to 10 bases. CDR3 nucleotides: TGTGCCAGCAGACCGGACGGATCCTACGAGCAGTACTTC. Protein product: CASRPDGSYEQYF.

This chain joins TRBV4-1 and TRBJ1-2, with D hard to call. Trimming cost V 0 bases and J 6 bases, with 20 bases left between them. Germline CDR1 reads MGHRA; CDR2 reads YSYEKL. This CDR3 comprises 17 residues. The CDR3 DNA reads TGCGCCAGCAGCCAAGATCTTCGTGTTCCGAGGCCTAATGGCTACACCTTC. As protein: CASSQDLRVPRPNGYTF.

In its sample, this clonotype was seen a few times. This sequence joins TRBV11-3 and TRBJ2-7; TRBD1 matches 7 bases. Unmatched junction bases numbered 12, after V lost 5 bases and J lost 2 bases. CDR3 size: 16 residues. Germline CDR1 is SGHNT and CDR2 is YENEEA. CDR3 loop: CASSLYRGRSTYEQYF. In DNA form, the CDR3 reads TGTGCCAGCAGCCTTTACAGGGGCCGTTCCACCTACGAGCAGTACTTC.

The chain combines TRBV2 with TRBJ1-2, with 7 bases aligning to TRBD1. The V gene's germline CDR1 is SNHLY and CDR2 FYNNEI. Trimming removed 8 bases from V and 0 bases from J; junction bases left unmatched: 9. The CDR3 contains 15 residues. CDR3 coding DNA: TGTGCCAGCGCCGGGACAGTAGACACTAACTATGGCTACACCTTC. The encoded protein is CASAGTVDTNYGYTF.

This clonotype was seen only a few times. The rearrangement uses TRBV12-3 or TRBV12-4 and TRBJ1-1, with D possibly TRBD1 on 6 matching bases. V was clipped by 4 bases and J by 6 bases, with 21 bases between them. This CDR3 is 16 amino acids long. The CDR3 here is CASSSGGAGAWAEAFF. CDR3 nucleotides: TGTGCCAGCAGTTCTGGTGGGGCAGGGGCGTGGGCTGAAGCTTTCTTT.

Only a few counts were recorded for this clonotype. The chain joins TRBV20-1 to TRBJ1-5, with TRBD1 matching over 7 bases. The CDR3 spans 15 residues. Germline CDR1 reads DFQATT; CDR2 reads SNEGSKA (reference sequence). V was pared by 3 bases and J by 1 base, with 6 bases of the junction left unmatched. The CDR3 here is CSASRQGQSNQPQHF. The CDR3 DNA sequence: TGCAGTGCTAGTCGACAGGGCCAGAGCAATCAGCCCCAGCATTTT.

This clonotype was counted a few times. The chain recombines TRBV6-6 with TRBJ2-2; tentative D call: TRBD2 (7 bases). CDR3 size: 15 residues. Trimming removed 6 bases at V and 7 bases at J, with 18 bases between. Germline CDR1 is MNHNY and CDR2 is SVGAGI (reference sequence). The CDR3 DNA is TGTGCCAGCAGCCGAGCCGGGGGGCAGAGCGGGGAGCTGTTTTTT. Its protein is CASSRAGGQSGELFF.

The chain recombines TRBV24-1 with TRBJ2-4; D call uncertain. The germline gives CDR1 KGHDR, CDR2 SFDVKD. This CDR3 is 14 amino acids long. Trimming shortened V by 3 bases and J by 8 bases, and 13 bases separated the two germline ends. The CDR3, as DNA: TGTGCCACCAGTGATGACGAGTGGACGGACATTCAGTACTTC. Amino acid sequence: CATSDDEWTDIQYF.

This clonotype was seen a handful of times. The chain carries TRBV2 and TRBJ1-2; 10 bases align to TRBD1. The V segment lost 7 bases and the J segment 7 bases; nucleotides outside the gene matches: 15. Germline V gene sequence: CDR1 SNHLY, CDR2 FYNNEI. The CDR3 length is 16 residues. The CDR3, as DNA: TGTGCCAGCACCTGGGACAGGGGCGACTCTGTTTCTGGCTACACCTTC. It specifies CASTWDRGDSVSGYTF.

V is TRBV10-3 and J is TRBJ2-1; D perhaps matches TRBD2 (5 bases). This CDR3 comprises 16 residues. Germline CDR1 reads ENHRY; CDR2 reads SYGVKD. Trimming removed 4 bases from V and 4 bases from J, with 17 bases in between. CDR3 DNA sequence: TGTGCCATCAGTGCTCTTGGCGGGTTGGAGTACAATGAGCAGTTCTTC. Its translation: CAISALGGLEYNEQFF.

The rearrangement joins TRBV2 to TRBJ1-5; perhaps TRBD1 as D (5 bases). CDR1 SNHLY and CDR2 FYNNEI come from the germline V gene. The V and J ends lost 3 bases and 6 bases respectively, with 15 bases between them. This CDR3 has 15 amino acids. The CDR3 loop reads CASSEGQGRGQPQHF. The CDR3 DNA sequence: TGTGCCAGCAGTGAGGGGCAGGGAAGAGGTCAGCCCCAGCATTTT.

The chain combines TRBV12-3 or TRBV12-4 with TRBJ1-1; no clear D. This CDR3 comprises 12 residues. Trimming removed 1 base at V and 5 bases at J, with 5 bases between. The CDR3 DNA follows: TGTGCCAGCAGTTTAGAGGTGACTGAAGCTTTCTTT. It yields the protein CASSLEVTEAFF.

This clonotype was seen a handful of times. This chain joins TRBV24-1 and TRBJ2-1; TRBD2 might be the D (5 bases). CDR3 length: 12 residues. V was shortened by 9 bases and J by 8 bases, with 13 bases between the two germline ends. Germline values: CDR1 KGHDR, CDR2 SFDVKD. The CDR3: CATSSSSDEQFF. CDR3 sequence (DNA): TGTGCCACCTCCTCCAGTAGCGATGAGCAGTTCTTC.

This clonotype was counted between two and nine times. The CDR3 DNA sequence: TGTGCCAGCAGCTTAAGAGGGACTGGCAATCAGCCCCAGCATTTT. This gives the protein CASSLRGTGNQPQHF. The V and J genes are TRBV7-8 and TRBJ1-5; D might be TRBD1 (5 bases). V shed 2 bases and J shed 2 bases, with 10 bases lying between them. The CDR3 is made up of 15 amino acids. CDR1 is SGHVS and CDR2 is FQNEAQ in the germline V gene.

This chain uses TRBV10-3 with TRBJ2-2; a possible D gene is TRBD2 (6 bases). Germline V gene lookup returns CDR1 ENHRY and CDR2 SYGVKD. Trimming stripped 4 bases from V and 4 bases from J, with 13 bases between. The CDR3 is made up of 15 amino acids. DNA for the CDR3: TGTGCCATCAGTGGACCTAGCGCCTTCACCGGGGAGCTGTTTTTT. Its translation: CAISGPSAFTGELFF.

This chain links TRBV5-4 with TRBJ1-1, with no clear D. Trimming took off 0 bases at V and 10 bases at J, with 7 bases between the two ends. Germline V gene sequence: CDR1 SGHNT, CDR2 YYREEE (reference sequence). CDR3 length: 11 amino acids. This chain's CDR3 is CASSLGTRAFF. In DNA form, the CDR3 reads TGTGCCAGCAGCTTGGGGACCCGAGCTTTCTTT.

The rearrangement links TRBV9 to TRBJ2-3; the D gene is possibly TRBD1 (5 bases). This CDR3 comprises 14 residues. V lost 0 bases, J lost 2 bases, and 7 bases lay in between. Germline V CDR1 and CDR2: SGDLS, YYNGEE. The CDR3 DNA follows: TGTGCCAGCAGCGTAGGGACATACACAGATACGCAGTATTTT. This encodes CASSVGTYTDTQYF.

This rearrangement joins TRBV20-1 to TRBJ2-3, with 8 bases that match TRBD2. The germline V gene has CDR1 DFQATT and CDR2 SNEGSKA (reference sequence). This CDR3 spans 13 amino acids. Losses at the gene ends were 3 bases for V and 2 bases for J; bases not matched to a gene: 1. CDR3 bases: TGCAGTGCTAGCGGGAGGGTCACAGATACGCAGTATTTT. Translating gives CSASGRVTDTQYF.

The chain employs TRBV25-1 and TRBJ2-5; D remains ambiguous. Trimming stripped 2 bases from V and 5 bases from J, with 15 bases between. CDR3 size: 15 residues. Per the germline V gene, CDR1 is MGHDK and CDR2 is SYGVNS. This CDR3 reads CASSEPYQALETQYF. CDR3 coding DNA: TGTGCCAGCAGTGAACCCTACCAGGCTCTCGAGACCCAGTACTTC.

This clonotype was observed many times. The genes are TRBV12-3 or TRBV12-4 and TRBJ2-7, with TRBD1 matching 9 bases. Trimming took 3 bases from V and 2 from J; bases not matched to a gene: 2. This CDR3 comprises 14 residues. DNA for the CDR3: TGTGCCAGCAGTTTTGGGACAGGGACCTACGAGCAGTACTTC. It specifies CASSFGTGTYEQYF.

In this sample, this clonotype turned up a few times. This chain joins TRBV5-1 and TRBJ2-1; D gene uncertain. Germline CDR1 SGHRS, CDR2 YFSETQ. V was clipped by 6 bases and J by 4 bases, with 11 bases between them. The CDR3 spans 13 residues. This chain's CDR3 is CASNLDGYNEQFF. CDR3 coding DNA: TGCGCCAGCAACCTCGACGGTTACAATGAGCAGTTCTTC.

This clonotype has a handful of counts. The V call is TRBV30, the J call TRBJ2-5; D is ambiguous. V dropped 0 bases and J dropped 4 bases, with 3 bases sitting between them. CDR3 size: 11 residues. Germline CDR1 reads GTSNPN; CDR2 reads SVGIG (reference sequence). The CDR3 region is CAWSVSETQYF. In DNA form, the CDR3 reads TGTGCCTGGAGTGTGTCAGAGACCCAGTACTTC.